This TCR beta chain was captured by sequencing in a study of blood T cell repertoires in COVID-19 (dated by TCRdb to the early 2020s). Looking at the study overall: Collaborator samples came from the United States, Italy and Spain and covered acute and convalescent phases of COVID-19. Nearly every sample came with metadata listing a de-identified subject ID, COVID-19 status, age in years and sex. Samples came from the ongoing ImmuneRACE study (first 160 participants) plus 1,254 subjects from 6 global collaborators. Subjects who had been exposed to COVID-19, were actively infected with it, or had recovered from it provided the deeply sampled blood TCRbeta repertoires that made up the dataset. Where HLA class I and class II types were available, the types were taken from metadata supplied by the sample provider, not from assay-based typing. The prospective study material was composed of cDNA or gDNA derived from T cells, B-cell-depleted T cells, or PBMCs. The repertoires were made available in a free public database intended to serve as a resource for research on the immune response to SARS-CoV-2. Overall study outcomes, separate from this receptor: The amount of clinical and demographic metadata varied by source and participant and was provided uncurated.

In Seattle, one collaborating source enrolled patients while the infection was active and tracked those patients longitudinally over the course of disease. Collaborating institutions collected whole blood in K2EDTA tubes following their own protocols. For TCRbeta analysis, collaborator samples were shipped as frozen whole blood, as isolated PBMCs, or as DNA extracted from either sample type. This clone appeared a single time. This clone's antigen is unknown. Base quality data are lacking; no much larger clone is found one base away. The germline V gene provides CDR1 MDHEN and CDR2 SYDVKM. The CDR3 measures 16 amino acids from cysteine to phenylalanine. Here the CDR3 DNA is all that survives: 48 bases in frame from base 1. At the junction V is shortened by 5 bases and J by 2 bases; bases outside the gene matches: 9. TCRbeta CDR3 regions were amplified from genomic DNA by means of the immunoSEQ Assay, a bias-controlled multiplex PCR. The paper's data handling went like this. Within the assay, amplification of reference gene primers was used to estimate how many nucleated cells each sample contained. To quantify the absolute abundance of each unique TCRbeta CDR3 rearrangement, sequence reads were collapsed and filtered. Productive Simpson clonality was computed per sample as the square root of Simpson's diversity index over productive rearrangements. Held by TCRdb, this immuneACCESS table contains in-frame sequences only and omits some clones. Under half of the omission traces to an unresolved V gene where checked; the cause of the rest is unknown. V, J and clone size are taken as reported in that table, and D and trimming were inferred from the DNA itself. This sample comprises about 370,000 clones, roughly 86% of them detected only once. The top ten hold about 9.4% of the sample.

Sequencing was done on a sample of peripheral blood. The source of this sequence is a woman aged 25 to 45 with COVID-19, enrolled during active disease. The V gene is TRBV28 and the J gene is TRBJ2-3, with TRBD1 identical over 8 junction bases. The sequence in DNA is TGTGCCAGCAGTCCGAGGGACAGGAAAGTCACAGATACGCAGTATTTT. This sequence encodes CASSPRDRKVTDTQYF.